Following are 25 T cell receptor beta chains from one sample sequenced in a study of T-cell memory formation after mild COVID-19. TCRdb recomputed calls from the 5' RACE reads with MiXCR, one row per CDR3 protein. The data hold hundreds of thousands of distinct CDR3 sequences, with 15% to 20% observed a single time. Input material: PBMCs or a T cell subset sorted from them (not recorded which). Receptor source: a man aged 18-30 years who had mild COVID-19 (a few samples of this study predate the infection). Cell type and time point are not known.

The chain has TRBV5-1 and TRBJ1-1; 7 bases are a match to TRBD1. Per the germline V gene, CDR1 is SGHRS and CDR2 is YFSETQ. V lost 5 bases to trimming and J lost 6 bases; unmatched junction nucleotides: 13. The CDR3 has 15 amino acids. As DNA, the CDR3 is TGCGCCAGCAGGAGACAGGGCGAAACGGAGTCTGAAGCTTTCTTT. It codes for CASRRQGETESEAFF.

This clonotype has only a few counts. V usage is TRBV20-1 and J usage is TRBJ1-2; TRBD1 is a possible D gene (6 bases). Between the trimmed V and J ends, which lost 0 bases and 8 bases, there was a span of 19 bases. This CDR3 comprises 15 residues. Per germline, CDR1 DFQATT and CDR2 SNEGSKA (reference sequence). CDR3 loop: CSARDPNREEEGYTF. Here the CDR3 DNA reads TGCAGTGCTAGAGATCCGAACAGGGAAGAAGAGGGCTACACCTTC.

The V call is TRBV11-2, the J call TRBJ1-2; D gene ambiguous. The CDR3 contains 14 residues. Deletions cut 5 bases from V and 2 bases from J, with 12 bases between. The germline V gene encodes CDR1 SGHAT and CDR2 FQNNGV. As DNA, the CDR3 is TGTGCCAGCAGCCGCCGGGAGGACAACTATGGCTACACCTTC. Protein product: CASSRREDNYGYTF. The variable domain in full, with the rest retrieved from reference TRBV11-2 and TRBJ1-2, is EAGVAQSPRYKIIEKRQSVAFWCNPISGHATLYWYQQILGQGPKLLIQFQNNGVVDDSQLPKDRFSAERLKGVDSTLKIQPAKLEDSAVYLCASSRREDNYGYTFGSGTRLTVV.

This clonotype was observed a few times. J is TRBJ1-2 and V is TRBV6-2 or TRBV6-3; perhaps TRBD1 as D (5 bases). The CDR3 contains 13 residues. Trimming stripped 5 bases from V and 14 bases from J, with 21 bases between. Germline V gives CDR1 MNHEY, CDR2 SVGEGT. Written as DNA, the CDR3 is TGTGCCAGCAGTCAAAGGACAATACCTCCGAGTACCTTC. This gives the protein CASSQRTIPPSTF.

This clonotype was counted a few times. V gene TRBV9 combines with J gene TRBJ1-2; D is ambiguous. The V gene's germline CDR1 is SGDLS and CDR2 YYNGEE. V was cut by 4 bases and J by 2 bases, with 9 bases left in between. The CDR3 runs to 13 residues. The CDR3 region has the DNA TGTGCCAGCAGCCGGACGGGGAACTATGGCTACACCTTC. Translated: CASSRTGNYGYTF.

CDR3 nucleotides: TGTGCCAGCAGCCGCGCTGACCGGGATGCAGACTATGGCTACACCTTC. It translates to CASSRADRDADYGYTF. V gene TRBV28 combines with J gene TRBJ1-2; D is undetermined. This CDR3 has 16 residues. V lost 6 bases, J lost 3 bases, and 20 bases lay in between. In germline, CDR1 is MDHEN, CDR2 SYDVKM.

This clonotype was seen more than once but under ten times. The chain couples TRBV5-1 to TRBJ2-5, with 12 bases aligning to TRBD2. J gave up 1 base and V 5 bases, and 9 bases lay outside the gene matches. The CDR3 loop spans 17 amino acids. Germline V gene lookup returns CDR1 SGHRS and CDR2 YFSETQ. CDR3: CASRSGTGLAGQETQYF. Written as DNA, the CDR3 is TGCGCCAGCAGATCAGGAACGGGACTAGCGGGCCAAGAGACCCAGTACTTC.

This clonotype showed up many times. This chain joins TRBV20-1 and TRBJ2-7, with D possibly TRBD1 on 6 matching bases. There are 12 residues in the CDR3. Germline-derived CDR1 and CDR2 are DFQATT and SNEGSKA (reference sequence). Trimming cost V 3 bases and J 4 bases, with 10 bases left between them. The CDR3 DNA reads as TGCAGTGCTAGGCAGGGACAATACGAGCAGTACTTC. This encodes CSARQGQYEQYF.

The V and J genes are TRBV5-6 and TRBJ2-5, with D perhaps matching TRBD1 (6 bases). Germline V lookup: CDR1 SGHDT, CDR2 YYEEEE. The CDR3 contains 14 residues. V lost 2 bases and J lost 4, with 12 bases in between. The CDR3 here is CASSFGGRVETQYF. The CDR3 DNA sequence: TGTGCCAGCAGCTTTGGGGGCAGGGTAGAGACCCAGTACTTC.

The V and J genes are TRBV5-1 and TRBJ2-3, with TRBD2 matching over 16 bases. Trimming took 0 bases from V and 6 from J; bases not matched to a gene: 10. CDR3 length equals 19 residues. CDR1 is SGHRS and CDR2 is YFSETQ in the germline V gene. The CDR3 spells CASSLGSGTSGGASDTQYF. As DNA, the CDR3 is TGCGCCAGCAGCTTGGGCTCCGGGACTAGCGGGGGGGCCTCGGATACGCAGTATTTT.

The chain recombines TRBV20-1 with TRBJ1-2; D is ambiguous. Between the trimmed V and J ends, which lost 5 bases and 0 bases, there was a span of 13 bases. CDR3 size: 14 residues. Per germline, CDR1 DFQATT and CDR2 SNEGSKA (reference sequence). The CDR3 region has the DNA TGCAGTGCTGCGGCTCCGGTCTCTAACTATGGCTACACCTTC. Protein: CSAAAPVSNYGYTF.

Regarding this clonotype: This may arise from a read error, as a much more abundant clone is one base away. The chain employs TRBV5-1 and TRBJ1-1; the D is unclear. Trimming took off 1 base at V and 7 bases at J, with 11 bases between the two ends. The CDR3 consists of 13 residues. Per the germline V gene, CDR1 is SGHRS and CDR2 is YFSETQ. Here the CDR3 DNA reads TGCGCCAGCAGCTTGTCGTGGGCGATTGAAGCTTTCTTT. Amino acids: CASSLSWAIEAFF.

This clonotype has only a few counts. The chain links TRBV4-3 to TRBJ2-7; D call uncertain. Germline V gene sequence: CDR1 LGHNA, CDR2 YSLEER. The length of the CDR3 is 11 residues. With 3 bases removed from V and 5 bases from J, the gap between germline ends came to 5 bases. CDR3 in DNA: TGCGCCAGCAGCCACCCCGACGAGCAGTACGTC. It is translated as CASSHPDEQYV.

Here the CDR3 DNA reads TGTGCCAGCAGTGCTCACGACCGAGCCGTTCAGTACTTC. Translation: CASSAHDRAVQYF. The V and J genes are TRBV25-1 and TRBJ2-5; D is unresolved. The CDR3 is made up of 13 amino acids. Trimming shortened V by 4 bases and J by 11 bases, and 17 bases separated the two germline ends. Germline loops: CDR1 MGHDK, CDR2 SYGVNS.

This clonotype came up a few times. V is TRBV5-4 and J is TRBJ2-3; D gene unclear. Germline CDR1 reads SGHNT; CDR2 reads YYREEE (reference sequence). This CDR3 contains 11 residues. Trimming shortened V by 0 bases and J by 9 bases, and 5 bases separated the two germline ends. The chain's CDR3 is CASSLERTQYF. The CDR3 nucleotides read TGTGCCAGCAGCTTGGAGAGGACGCAGTATTTT. Using reference TRBV5-4 and TRBJ2-3 for the parts outside the CDR3, the full variable domain is ETGVTQSPTHLIKTRGQQVTLRCSSQSGHNTVSWYQQALGQGPQFIFQYYREEENGRGNFPPRFSGLQFPNYSSELNVNALELDDSALYLCASSLERTQYFGPGTRLTVL.

This chain connects TRBV28 to TRBJ2-2; 7 positions agree with TRBD2. Trimming removed 8 bases from V and 4 bases from J; junction bases left unmatched: 7. Germline values: CDR1 MDHEN, CDR2 SYDVKM. This CDR3 is 14 amino acids long. The CDR3 is CASQGGGGTGELFF. CDR3 bases: TGTGCCAGCCAGGGCGGGGGAGGCACCGGGGAGCTGTTTTTT. The full variable domain, its missing parts supplied by reference TRBV28 and TRBJ2-2, is DVKVTQSSRYLVKRTGEKVFLECVQDMDHENMFWYRQDPGLGLRLIYFSYDVKMKEKGDIPEGYSVSREKKERFSLILESASTNQTSMYLCASQGGGGTGELFFGEGSRLTVL.

The chain carries TRBV27 and TRBJ2-7; D not certain. CDR3 length: 13 residues. V was pared by 7 bases and J by 1 base, with 11 bases between. Germline V lookup: CDR1 MNHEY, CDR2 SMNVEV (reference sequence). The CDR3 sequence is CASKGPASYEQYF. In DNA form, the CDR3 reads TGTGCCAGCAAAGGACCGGCGTCCTACGAGCAGTACTTC.

This chain joins TRBV6-1 and TRBJ2-2; tentatively, D is TRBD1 or TRBD2 (7 bases each). This CDR3 contains 14 residues. V lost 3 bases, J lost 6 bases, and 11 bases lay in between. The germline V gene encodes CDR1 MNHNS and CDR2 SASEGT. The CDR3 loop reads CASSEGGGAGELFF. CDR3 in DNA: TGTGCCAGCAGTGAGGGAGGGGGCGCCGGGGAGCTGTTTTTT.

In this sample, this clonotype turned up many times. This sequence joins TRBV5-1 and TRBJ1-1, with D unresolved. V was cut by 4 bases and J by 1 base, with 11 bases left in between. Germline V gives CDR1 SGHRS, CDR2 YFSETQ. This CDR3 has 14 residues. The CDR3 is CASSAGRENTEAFF. The CDR3 bases are TGCGCCAGCAGCGCCGGACGGGAGAACACTGAAGCTTTCTTT.

The J gene is TRBJ2-3, the V gene TRBV7-2; D may correspond to TRBD1 or TRBD2 (5 bases each). CDR1 SGHTA and CDR2 FQGNSA come from the germline V gene. The CDR3 runs 13 residues. V was pared by 4 bases and J by 6 bases, with 11 bases between. CDR3 amino acids: CASSWDLHDTQYF. For the CDR3, the DNA is TGTGCCAGCAGCTGGGACCTCCACGATACGCAGTATTTT.

This clonotype was detected only a few times. The CDR3 DNA reads TGTGCCCCACCCCAGGGTAGGGGGAGCCGAGCCTCTGGAAACACCATATATTTT. Encoded protein: CAPPQGRGSRASGNTIYF. This chain connects TRBV27 to TRBJ1-3, with a weak D call TRBD1 (6 bases). Germline V lookup: CDR1 MNHEY, CDR2 SMNVEV (reference sequence). The CDR3 length is 18 residues. Trimming removed 11 bases at V and 0 bases at J, with 26 bases between.

This chain uses TRBV20-1 with TRBJ1-1, with a tentative D call TRBD1 (6 bases). V gave up 2 bases and J gave up 4 bases, with 14 bases separating them. Germline CDR1 DFQATT, CDR2 SNEGSKA (reference sequence). This CDR3 has 14 residues. The CDR3 reads CSARQRTAFTEAFF. The CDR3 nucleotides read TGCAGTGCTAGACAAAGGACAGCCTTCACTGAAGCTTTCTTT.

This sequence joins TRBV5-1 and TRBJ2-1, with D perhaps matching TRBD1 (5 bases). The V gene's germline CDR1 is SGHRS and CDR2 YFSETQ. Trimming left V 0 bases short and J 6 bases short, with 13 bases between. This CDR3 region has 15 residues. DNA of the CDR3: TGCGCCAGCAGCTTGGTCCCGGGTCAGGGCAATGAGCAGTTCTTC. It is translated as CASSLVPGQGNEQFF.

The chain joins TRBV2 to TRBJ1-5; D is uncertain. Germline V lookup: CDR1 SNHLY, CDR2 FYNNEI. V was shortened by 3 bases and J by 5 bases, with 8 bases between the two germline ends. CDR3 length equals 13 residues. The CDR3 DNA sequence: TGTGCCAGCAGTGAGGTAGGCTATCAGCCCCAGCATTTT. Its protein is CASSEVGYQPQHF.

The chain uses TRBV12-3 or TRBV12-4 and TRBJ2-1, with TRBD1 as a possible D gene (6 bases). This CDR3 is 17 amino acids long. The V end lost 6 bases, the J end lost 0 bases, and 18 bases lay between the germline ends. CDR3: CASRRGIGPSSYNEQFF. CDR3 nucleotide sequence: TGTGCCAGCAGGAGGGGGATAGGACCGAGCTCCTACAATGAGCAGTTCTTC.